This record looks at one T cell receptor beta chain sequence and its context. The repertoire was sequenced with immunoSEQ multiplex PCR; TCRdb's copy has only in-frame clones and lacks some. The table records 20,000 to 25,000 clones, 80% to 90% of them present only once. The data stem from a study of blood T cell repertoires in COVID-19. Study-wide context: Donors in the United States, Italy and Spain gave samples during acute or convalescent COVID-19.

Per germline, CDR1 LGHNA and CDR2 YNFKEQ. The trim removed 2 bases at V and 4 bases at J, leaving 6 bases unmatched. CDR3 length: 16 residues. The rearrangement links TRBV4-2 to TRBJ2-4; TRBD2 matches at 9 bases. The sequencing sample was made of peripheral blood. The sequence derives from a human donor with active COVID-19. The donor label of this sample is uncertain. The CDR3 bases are TGTGCCAGCAGCCAATCGACTAGCGGACTTAAAAACATTCAGTACTTC. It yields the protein CASSQSTSGLKNIQYF.